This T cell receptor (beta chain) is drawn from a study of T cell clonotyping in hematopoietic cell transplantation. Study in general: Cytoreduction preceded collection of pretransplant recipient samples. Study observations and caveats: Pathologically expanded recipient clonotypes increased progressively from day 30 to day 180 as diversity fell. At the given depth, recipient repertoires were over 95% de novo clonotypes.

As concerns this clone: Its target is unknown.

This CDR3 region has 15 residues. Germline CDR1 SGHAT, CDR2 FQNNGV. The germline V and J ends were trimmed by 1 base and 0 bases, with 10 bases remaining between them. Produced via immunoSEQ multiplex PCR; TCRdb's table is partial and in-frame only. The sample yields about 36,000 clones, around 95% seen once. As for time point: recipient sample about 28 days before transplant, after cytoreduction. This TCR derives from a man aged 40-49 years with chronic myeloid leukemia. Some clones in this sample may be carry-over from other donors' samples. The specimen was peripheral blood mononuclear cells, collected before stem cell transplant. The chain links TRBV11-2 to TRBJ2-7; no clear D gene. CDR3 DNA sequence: TGTGCCAGCAGCTTAGGGCAGAGGAGCTCCTACGAGCAGTACTTC. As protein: CASSLGQRSSYEQYF. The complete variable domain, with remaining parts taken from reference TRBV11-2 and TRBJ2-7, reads EAGVAQSPRYKIIEKRQSVAFWCNPISGHATLYWYQQILGQGPKLLIQFQNNGVVDDSQLPKDRFSAERLKGVDSTLKIQPAKLEDSAVYLCASSLGQRSSYEQYFGPGTRLTVT.